The source of this T cell receptor (beta chain) is a study of prognosis after radiotherapy for stage I lung cancer. Template was genomic DNA; TCR beta CDR3 amplified in two multiplex PCR rounds. Initially, in first-round PCR, primers specific to each TRBV and TRBJ gene were used. During the second PCR round, universal primers were used. TCRdb re-derived calls from the multiplex PCR reads in MiXCR, one entry per CDR3 protein. The sample yields 50,000 or so distinct CDR3 sequences, approximately 35% seen once. Ten or more counts support this clonotype. Its specificity is unknown. Study results and caveats: Divergent TRBV and TRBJ gene usage has reportedly been observed between patients with and without metastases. There was no determination made of whether the expanded TCR clones were tumor-specific. Medians of roughly 10,000 versus 7,000 showed unique TCR clone counts falling after stereotactic body radiation therapy.

J was trimmed by 6 bases and V by 3 bases; bases with no gene match: 11. Germline V gene lookup returns CDR1 SGHTA and CDR2 FQGTGA. CDR3 length: 17 residues. This TCR came from a donor aged 50 or older with non-small cell lung cancer. This material consisted of PBMCs, taken before or after stereotactic body radiation therapy (not recorded which). The chain recombines TRBV7-3 with TRBJ2-2; TRBD1 aligns across 9 bases. The CDR3 DNA reads TGTGCCAGCAGCTTTGGCGGGACAGGGTTTGGGGCCGGGGAGCTGTTTTTT. Translating gives CASSFGGTGFGAGELFF.